This TCR beta chain was sequenced for a study of blood T cell repertoires in COVID-19. Study-wide context: Samples of COVID-19 (acute and convalescent) were obtained from the United States, Italy and Spain.

Sequencing was performed with immunoSEQ multiplex PCR; in TCRdb, only in-frame clones are kept and a portion is missing. Altogether a few hundred thousand clones are present, around 83% being singletons, with the ten largest covering 6.8%. Recovered status in Cohort 3 required two negative PCRs, clearance, or symptom resolution. This TCR came from a woman between 35 and 50 years old who had recovered from COVID-19. Sequenced material: PBMCs or T cells enriched from blood (not recorded which).

The CDR3 DNA reads as TGTGCCACAGGGACTAGCACAGATACGCAGTATTTT. Translation gives CATGTSTDTQYF. This chain links TRBV6-6 with TRBJ2-3, with a tentative D call TRBD2 (6 bases). The V gene lost 10 bases and the J gene lost 0 bases, with 8 bases spanning the gap. The germline V gene has CDR1 MNHNY and CDR2 SVGAGI (reference sequence). The CDR3 runs 12 residues.